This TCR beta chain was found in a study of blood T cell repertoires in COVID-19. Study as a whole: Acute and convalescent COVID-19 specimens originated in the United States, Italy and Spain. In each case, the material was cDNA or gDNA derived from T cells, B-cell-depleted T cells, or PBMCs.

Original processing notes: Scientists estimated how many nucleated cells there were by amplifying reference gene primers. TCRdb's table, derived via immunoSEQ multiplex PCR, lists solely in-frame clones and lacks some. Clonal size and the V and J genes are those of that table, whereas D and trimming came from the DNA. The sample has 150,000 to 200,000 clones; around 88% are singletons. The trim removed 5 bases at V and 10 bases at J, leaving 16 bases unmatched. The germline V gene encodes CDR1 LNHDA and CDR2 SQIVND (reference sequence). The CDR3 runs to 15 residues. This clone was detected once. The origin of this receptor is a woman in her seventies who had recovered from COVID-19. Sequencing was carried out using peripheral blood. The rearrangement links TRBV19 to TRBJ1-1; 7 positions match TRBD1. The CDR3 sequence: CASSPLRGQTVLAFF. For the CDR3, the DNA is TGTGCCAGTAGTCCCCTAAGGGGGCAAACAGTGCTAGCTTTCTTT.